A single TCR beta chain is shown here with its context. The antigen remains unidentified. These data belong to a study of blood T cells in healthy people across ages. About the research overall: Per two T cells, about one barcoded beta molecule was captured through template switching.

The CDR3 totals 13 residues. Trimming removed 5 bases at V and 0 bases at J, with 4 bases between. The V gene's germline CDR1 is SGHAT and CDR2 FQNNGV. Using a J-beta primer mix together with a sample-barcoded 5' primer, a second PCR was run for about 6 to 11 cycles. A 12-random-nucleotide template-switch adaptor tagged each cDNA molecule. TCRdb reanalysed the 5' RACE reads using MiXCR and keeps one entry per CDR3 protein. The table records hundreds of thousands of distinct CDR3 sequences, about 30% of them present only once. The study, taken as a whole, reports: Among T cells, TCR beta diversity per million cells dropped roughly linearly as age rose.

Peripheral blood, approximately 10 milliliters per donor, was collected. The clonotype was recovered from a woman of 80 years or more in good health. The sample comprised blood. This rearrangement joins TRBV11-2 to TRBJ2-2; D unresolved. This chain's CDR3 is CASSPSNTGELFF. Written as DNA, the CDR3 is TGTGCCAGCAGCCCGTCGAACACCGGGGAGCTGTTTTTT.